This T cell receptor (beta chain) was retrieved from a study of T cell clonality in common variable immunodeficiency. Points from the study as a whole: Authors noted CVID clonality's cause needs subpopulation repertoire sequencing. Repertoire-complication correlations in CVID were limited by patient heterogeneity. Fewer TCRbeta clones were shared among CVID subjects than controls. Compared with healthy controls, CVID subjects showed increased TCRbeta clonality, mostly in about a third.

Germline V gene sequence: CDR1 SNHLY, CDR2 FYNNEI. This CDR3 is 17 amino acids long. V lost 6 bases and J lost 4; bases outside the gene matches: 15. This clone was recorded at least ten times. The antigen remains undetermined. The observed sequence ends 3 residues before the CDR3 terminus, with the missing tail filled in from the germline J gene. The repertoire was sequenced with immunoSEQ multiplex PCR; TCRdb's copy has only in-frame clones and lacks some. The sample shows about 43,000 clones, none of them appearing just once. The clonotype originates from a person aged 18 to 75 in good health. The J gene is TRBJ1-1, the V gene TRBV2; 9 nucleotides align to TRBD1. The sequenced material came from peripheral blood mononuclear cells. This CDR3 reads CASSKPGQGIVGTEAFF. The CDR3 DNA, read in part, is TGTGCCAGCAGCAAACCCGGACAGGGGATCGTTGGCACTGAA.